Following are 27 T cell receptor beta chains from one sample sequenced in a study of graft-versus-host responses after intestinal transplantation. Here immunoSEQ multiplex PCR was the method, and the copy in TCRdb shows in-frame clones only, minus some. The sample shows around 54,000 clones, roughly nine tenths of them seen only once. The sample in question was PBMCs, obtained nearly 670 days after intestinal transplant. These TCRs come from a human patient who received an intestinal transplant, so some T cells may come from the graft donor.

The chain recombines TRBV5-4 with TRBJ1-1, with D uncertain. Between the trimmed V and J ends, which lost 4 bases and 4 bases, there was a span of 14 bases. The CDR3 has 14 residues. Germline values: CDR1 SGHNT, CDR2 YYREEE (reference sequence). The CDR3 DNA follows: TGTGCCAGCAGCCAAGCCGAAACCGGCACTGAAGCTTTCTTT. Translation: CASSQAETGTEAFF.

The chain joins TRBV5-1 to TRBJ2-1; possible D gene TRBD1, 5 bases. The V gene's germline CDR1 is SGHRS and CDR2 YFSETQ. CDR3 length: 12 residues. V was shortened by 1 base and J by 8 bases, with 7 bases between the two germline ends. The CDR3 is CASSLWGDEQFF. The CDR3 DNA is TGCGCCAGCAGCTTGTGGGGCGATGAGCAGTTCTTC.

This clone was seen once. The V and J genes are TRBV5-1 and TRBJ2-1; 12 positions match TRBD2. Germline CDR1 is SGHRS and CDR2 is YFSETQ. The V and J ends lost 7 bases and 8 bases, in that order; junction bases with no gene match: 10. The CDR3 has 15 amino acids. The CDR3 DNA is TGCGCCAGCGCCCAGCCTAGCGGGGGGGCGTATGAGCAGTTCTTC. It is translated as CASAQPSGGAYEQFF.

V and J are TRBV2 and TRBJ2-3; 14 bases fit TRBD2. The J segment lost 0 bases and the V segment lost 7 bases, leaving 21 bases of the junction unmatched. CDR1 and CDR2 from the germline V gene are SNHLY and FYNNEI. The CDR3 has 22 residues. CDR3 nucleotide sequence: TGTGCCAGCAAGGGGGGCGGGACTAGCGGGGGCCTATTCTATATTAGCACAGATACGCAGTATTTT. It translates to CASKGGGTSGGLFYISTDTQYF.

The chain links TRBV5-1 to TRBJ2-7; D unresolved. CDR1 is SGHRS, CDR2 YFSETQ, per germline. V was pared by 2 bases and J by 3 bases, with 9 bases between. The CDR3 contains 13 residues. This CDR3 reads CASSFYSDYEQYF. In nucleotides, the CDR3 is TGCGCCAGCAGCTTTTACAGCGACTACGAGCAGTACTTC.

This clone was recorded once. The chain carries TRBV5-1 and TRBJ2-5; the match to TRBD2 covers 9 bases. Germline CDR1 reads SGHRS; CDR2 reads YFSETQ. The CDR3 totals 14 residues. The V and J ends lost 2 bases and 2 bases, in that order; junction bases with no gene match: 1. The CDR3 sequence is CASSLAGGQETQYF. CDR3 DNA sequence: TGCGCCAGCAGCTTAGCGGGGGGACAAGAGACCCAGTACTTC.

The rearrangement joins TRBV5-1 to TRBJ2-2; 8 nucleotides line up with TRBD1. Germline CDR1 and CDR2: SGHRS and YFSETQ. Trimming cost V 1 base and J 5 bases; bases outside gene matches: 1. The length of the CDR3 is 14 residues. DNA of the CDR3: TGCGCCAGCAGCTTGCGACAGGGGACCGGGGAGCTGTTTTTT. Protein: CASSLRQGTGELFF. The full variable domain, in which reference TRBV5-1 and TRBJ2-2 provide the parts outside the CDR3, is KAGVTQTPRYLIKTRGQQVTLSCSPISGHRSVSWYQQTPGQGLQFLFEYFSETQRNKGNFPGRFSGRQFSNSRSEMNVSTLELGDSALYLCASSLRQGTGELFFGEGSRLTVL.

Here the CDR3 DNA reads TGTGCCAGCAGCCCAGGGACGGCTGGAAACACCATATATTTT. It specifies CASSPGTAGNTIYF. The chain uses TRBV7-7 and TRBJ1-3, with D possibly being TRBD1 (5 bases). The CDR3 consists of 14 residues. V lost 5 bases to trimming and J lost 2 bases, with 10 bases between them. Germline lookup yields CDR1 SSHAT and CDR2 FNYEAQ (reference sequence).

The genes are TRBV19 and TRBJ1-5, with D perhaps matching TRBD1 (5 bases). The CDR3 has 14 amino acids. Germline V gives CDR1 LNHDA, CDR2 SQIVND (reference sequence). V gave up 3 bases and J gave up 3 bases, with 9 bases separating them. The chain's CDR3 is CASSIGTVNQPQHF. The CDR3 DNA is TGTGCCAGTAGTATTGGGACGGTCAATCAGCCCCAGCATTTT.

V usage is TRBV19 and J usage is TRBJ2-7, with 7 nucleotides matching TRBD1. The CDR3 is 14 amino acids. The trim removed 3 bases at V and 3 bases at J, leaving 5 bases unmatched. The germline CDR1 and CDR2 sequences are LNHDA and SQIVND (reference sequence). The CDR3 DNA reads TGTGCCAGTAGTATGGGGACAGCCCTCTACGAGCAGTACTTC. Protein product: CASSMGTALYEQYF.

The rearrangement links TRBV14 to TRBJ1-2; tentative D call: TRBD1 (5 bases). V gave up 3 bases and J gave up 4 bases, with 12 bases separating them. The CDR3 runs to 14 residues. From germline, CDR1 is SGHDN and CDR2 FVKESK. This CDR3 is CASSHYRSGYGYTF. The CDR3, as DNA: TGTGCCAGCAGCCATTACAGGAGCGGCTATGGCTACACCTTC.

The J gene is TRBJ1-2, the V gene TRBV6-1; D remains ambiguous. V gave up 3 bases and J gave up 3 bases, with 5 bases separating them. Looked up from germline, CDR1 is MNHNS and CDR2 is SASEGT. The CDR3 spans 12 residues. The CDR3 DNA reads as TGTGCCAGCAGTGAGGCGTACTATGGCTACACCTTC. Residues: CASSEAYYGYTF.

V gene TRBV9 combines with J gene TRBJ2-5; D remains unclear. The germline gives CDR1 SGDLS, CDR2 YYNGEE. Trimming cost V 0 bases and J 5 bases, with 14 bases left between them. The CDR3 has 15 amino acids. CDR3 region: CASSVGDDAVETQYF. The CDR3 DNA sequence: TGTGCCAGCAGCGTAGGGGATGACGCGGTGGAGACCCAGTACTTC.

The V and J genes are TRBV6-5 and TRBJ1-3; D may be TRBD1 (5 bases). This CDR3 comprises 15 residues. V shed 3 bases and J shed 0 bases, with 9 bases lying between them. CDR1 MNHEY and CDR2 SVGAGI come from the germline V gene. In DNA form, the CDR3 reads TGTGCCAGCAGTTATGGGGCAGGCTCTGGAAACACCATATATTTT. Its protein is CASSYGAGSGNTIYF.

J is TRBJ2-7 and V is TRBV4-2; no clear D. The V gene's germline CDR1 is LGHNA and CDR2 YNFKEQ. V lost 5 bases to trimming and J lost 0 bases, with 14 bases between them. The CDR3 is made up of 15 amino acids. The CDR3 DNA sequence: TGTGCCAGCAGCTATCTGGGTACCTACTCCTACGAGCAGTACTTC. Encoded protein: CASSYLGTYSYEQYF.

This clone was recorded once. The chain has TRBV6-7 and TRBJ2-5; D may correspond to TRBD1 or TRBD2 (5 bases each). TRBV6-7 is treated as an ORF (open reading frame) with a function not yet certain. Trimming stripped 0 bases from V and 5 bases from J, with 22 bases between. There are 18 residues in the CDR3. For the CDR3, the DNA is TGTGCCAGCAGTTACTCCCCCCCGGGAAGGGGTCACTCGGAGACCCAGTACTTC. It encodes CASSYSPPGRGHSETQYF.

This clone was observed once. The rearrangement joins TRBV25-1 to TRBJ1-2; a weak D match, TRBD1 (6 bases). The CDR3 runs 13 residues. Germline CDR1 and CDR2: MGHDK and SYGVNS. The V end was cut by 3 bases, the J end by 8 bases, with 13 bases between. The CDR3 here is CASSDFGGRGYTF. In nucleotides, the CDR3 is TGTGCCAGCAGTGATTTTGGGGGCCGGGGCTACACCTTC.

The chain uses TRBV5-1 and TRBJ2-7; no clear D. V lost 3 bases, J lost 3 bases, and 4 bases lay in between. CDR3 length: 11 residues. Looked up from germline, CDR1 is SGHRS and CDR2 is YFSETQ. The CDR3, as DNA: TGCGCCAGCAGCTCCGACTACGAGCAGTACTTC. Amino acid sequence: CASSSDYEQYF.

The chain carries TRBV9 and TRBJ2-7; D remains ambiguous. The CDR3 is 14 residues long. Germline V gene data show CDR1 as SGDLS and CDR2 as YYNGEE. V was clipped by 0 bases and J by 4 bases, with 11 bases between them. In DNA form, the CDR3 reads TGTGCCAGCAGCGTAGGTGTCGTGGGATACGAGCAGTACTTC. It translates to CASSVGVVGYEQYF.

This rearrangement joins TRBV7-9 to TRBJ1-1; D is uncertain. V lost 5 bases and J lost 5, with 21 bases in between. CDR3 length: 16 residues. Looked up from germline, CDR1 is SEHNR and CDR2 is FQNEAQ (reference sequence). The CDR3 loop reads CASSPTLHRRRTEAFF. Written as DNA, the CDR3 is TGTGCCAGCAGCCCGACATTACACCGGCGGAGGACTGAAGCTTTCTTT.

The chain carries TRBV7-2 and TRBJ1-1; 7 nucleotides line up with TRBD1. V lost 4 bases to trimming and J lost 5 bases; unmatched junction nucleotides: 10. CDR1 and CDR2 (germline): SGHTA, FQGNSA. The CDR3 contains 15 residues. Here the CDR3 DNA reads TGTGCCAGCAGCTATGAGACAGGGCGGAGAACTGAAGCTTTCTTT. It is translated as CASSYETGRRTEAFF. Full variable domain (missing parts from reference TRBV7-2 and TRBJ1-1): GAGVSQSPSNKVTEKGKDVELRCDPISGHTALYWYRQSLGQGLEFLIYFQGNSAPDKSGLPSDRFSAERTGGSVSTLTIQRTQQEDSAVYLCASSYETGRRTEAFFGQGTRLTVV.

This chain joins TRBV7-9 and TRBJ2-7, with a possible D match to TRBD1 (6 bases). The ends were cut back, 0 bases at V and 5 bases at J, with 8 bases in the middle. The CDR3 covers 13 residues. In germline, CDR1 is SEHNR, CDR2 FQNEAQ (reference sequence). CDR3 in amino acids: CASSLATGDEQYF. The DNA of the CDR3 is TGTGCCAGCAGCTTAGCGACAGGCGACGAGCAGTACTTC. Supplemented by reference TRBV7-9 and TRBJ2-7, the full variable domain reads DTGVSQNPRHKITKRGQNVTFRCDPISEHNRLYWYRQTLGQGPEFLTYFQNEAQLEKSRLLSDRFSAERPKGSFSTLEIQRTEQGDSAMYLCASSLATGDEQYFGPGTRLTVT.

The chain combines TRBV6-5 with TRBJ1-2; D gene ambiguous. The CDR3 extends over 11 amino acids. Deletions cut 5 bases from V and 9 bases from J, with 10 bases between. From germline, CDR1 is MNHEY and CDR2 SVGAGI. The CDR3 nucleotides read TGTGCCAGCAGTCTCGGGCATAGCTACACCTTC. Translated, it gives CASSLGHSYTF.

The chain carries TRBV5-6 and TRBJ2-3, with D hard to call. The CDR3 extends over 14 amino acids. V was shortened by 0 bases and J by 6 bases, with 11 bases between the two germline ends. The V gene's germline CDR1 is SGHDT and CDR2 YYEEEE. CDR3 sequence (DNA): TGTGCCAGCAGCTTGGCAGGAGTATCGGATACGCAGTATTTT. Translated, it gives CASSLAGVSDTQYF.

The chain links TRBV6-1 to TRBJ1-5; D uncertain. The CDR3 is 15 residues long. CDR1 and CDR2 from the germline V gene are MNHNS and SASEGT. Trimming removed 2 bases from V and 7 bases from J, with 15 bases in between. The CDR3 coding sequence is TGTGCCAGCAGTGAAAACGGCCGGACGGGACAGCCCCAGCATTTT. It is translated as CASSENGRTGQPQHF.

V is TRBV18 and J is TRBJ2-7; D remains ambiguous. The CDR3 length is 13 residues. Trimming pared 2 bases from V and 5 bases from J, leaving 10 bases between. Per the germline V gene, CDR1 is KGHSH and CDR2 is LQKENI. This chain's CDR3 is CASSPSGGNEQYF. The CDR3 DNA sequence: TGTGCCAGCTCACCATCCGGTGGTAACGAGCAGTACTTC.

Comment on this clone: The same CDR3 also results from other DNA sequences found in this sample. The genes are TRBV6-1 and TRBJ1-1, with a weak D call TRBD1 (5 bases). Germline loops: CDR1 MNHNS, CDR2 SASEGT. V was cut by 3 bases and J by 1 base, with 6 bases left in between. There are 13 residues in the CDR3. As DNA, the CDR3 is TGTGCCAGCAGTGACAGGGAGAACACTGAAGCTTTCTTT. Amino acid sequence: CASSDRENTEAFF.